This entry lists 32 T cell receptor beta chains sequenced from one sample in a study of chemoradiotherapy in HPV16-positive cancers. Sequencing was performed with immunoSEQ multiplex PCR; in TCRdb, only in-frame clones are kept and a portion is missing. The sample records several thousand clones, over 75% being singletons. Specimen collection occurred from a patient who underwent chemoradiotherapy. These receptors originate from a human donor with HPV-associated anogenital cancer.

This sequence joins TRBV2 and TRBJ1-1, with D hard to call. The germline V and J ends were trimmed by 3 bases and 0 bases, with 5 bases remaining between them. This CDR3 spans 13 amino acids. CDR1 is SNHLY and CDR2 is FYNNEI in the germline V gene. The CDR3 loop is CASSDGMNTEAFF. The CDR3 DNA sequence: TGTGCCAGCAGTGATGGGATGAACACTGAAGCTTTCTTT.

The rearrangement joins TRBV2 to TRBJ1-4, with 9 bases matching TRBD1. J lost 8 bases, V lost 6 bases, and 10 bases had no gene match. Germline loops: CDR1 SNHLY, CDR2 FYNNEI. The length of the CDR3 is 15 residues. CDR3 sequence (DNA): TGTGCCAGCAGCGACTCCGGGACAGGGAGCGAAAAACTGTTTTTT. It yields the protein CASSDSGTGSEKLFF. Combining the CDR3 with reference TRBV2 and TRBJ1-4 gives the whole variable domain EPEVTQTPSHQVTQMGQEVILRCVPISNHLYFYWYRQILGQKVEFLVSFYNNEISEKSEIFDDQFSVERPDGSNFTLKIRSTKLEDSAMYFCASSDSGTGSEKLFFGSGTQLSVL.

The rearrangement uses TRBV5-6 and TRBJ1-4, with D hard to call. Germline CDR1 reads SGHDT; CDR2 reads YYEEEE. The CDR3 contains 14 residues. V was pared by 3 bases and J by 6 bases, with 12 bases between. The CDR3 here is CASSYRRIDEKLFF. For the CDR3, the DNA is TGTGCCAGCAGCTACCGAAGGATTGATGAAAAACTGTTTTTT.

This chain joins TRBV5-5 and TRBJ2-7; 9 bases map to TRBD1. This CDR3 comprises 16 residues. Germline trimming cut 4 bases from V and 2 bases from J; bases unmatched to any gene: 10. Germline V gives CDR1 SGHKS, CDR2 YYEKEE (reference sequence). In nucleotides, the CDR3 is TGTGCCAGCAGCCCTAACCGGGACAGGGAAACCTACGAGCAGTACTTC. Its protein product is CASSPNRDRETYEQYF.

J is TRBJ1-1 and V is TRBV5-1, with D maybe TRBD1 (6 bases). Germline assignment: CDR1 SGHRS and CDR2 YFSETQ. This CDR3 region has 17 residues. Trimming stripped 4 bases from V and 3 bases from J, with 22 bases between. CDR3 nucleotides: TGCGCCAGCAGCCAAGGGGGGGGAAGGGGATGGGACACTGAAGCTTTCTTT. Amino acids: CASSQGGGRGWDTEAFF.

The rearrangement uses TRBV5-1 and TRBJ1-6, with 9 bases matching TRBD1. Trimming cost V 4 bases and J 10 bases; bases outside gene matches: 9. Germline V gives CDR1 SGHRS, CDR2 YFSETQ. There are 15 residues in the CDR3. DNA of the CDR3: TGCGCCAGCAGCCCGGACAGGGGAGGAAGCTCACCCCTCCACTTT. Amino acid sequence: CASSPDRGGSSPLHF.

In its sample, this clone was seen once. The chain uses TRBV18 and TRBJ1-1; D is undetermined. CDR1 and CDR2 from the germline V gene are KGHSH and LQKENI. Trimming cost V 7 bases and J 1 base, with 22 bases left between them. CDR3 length: 17 amino acids. The CDR3 region is CASYNSTLGESNTEAFF. Here the CDR3 DNA reads TGTGCCAGCTACAACTCTACCCTCGGGGAGTCGAACACTGAAGCTTTCTTT.

V gene TRBV16 combines with J gene TRBJ1-1, with 7 bases fitting TRBD1. Germline CDR1 KGHSY, CDR2 FQNENV. The CDR3 is 13 residues long. V lost 3 bases, J lost 8 bases, and 6 bases stayed unmatched. CDR3 bases: TGTGCCAGCAGCCAGACCAGACAGGGAGAAGCTTTCTTT. Translated: CASSQTRQGEAFF. The variable domain in full, completed from reference TRBV16 and TRBJ1-1, reads GEEVAQTPKHLVRGEGQKAKLYCAPIKGHSYVFWYQQVLKNEFKFLISFQNENVFDETGMPKERFSAKCLPNSPCSLEIQATKLEDSAVYFCASSQTRQGEAFFGQGTRLTVV.

This clone was seen only a few times. The chain joins TRBV7-9 to TRBJ1-2, with TRBD1 identical over 9 bases. The CDR3 is made up of 14 amino acids. Per the germline V gene, CDR1 is SEHNR and CDR2 is FQNEAQ (reference sequence). Germline trimming cut 9 bases from V and 8 bases from J; bases unmatched to any gene: 13. The CDR3 DNA reads TGTGCCAGTCTACAGGGACAGGGCGCGAAAGGCTACACCTTC. Amino acid sequence: CASLQGQGAKGYTF.

The chain employs TRBV25-1 and TRBJ2-6; possibly TRBD1 or TRBD2 for D (6 bases each). The V and J ends lost 2 bases and 2 bases respectively, with 13 bases between them. Germline V gene sequence: CDR1 MGHDK, CDR2 SYGVNS. The CDR3 has 17 amino acids. The CDR3 DNA reads TGTGCCAGCAGTGAAATCAGGGGAGGTCCTGGGGCCAACGTCCTGACTTTC. Translated, it gives CASSEIRGGPGANVLTF.

This clone was picked up one time. This chain uses TRBV14 with TRBJ1-2, with TRBD1 as a possible D gene (5 bases). The CDR3 runs to 13 residues. Germline-derived CDR1 and CDR2 are SGHDN and FVKESK. V was pared by 0 bases and J by 4 bases, with 6 bases between. The CDR3: CASSQETVYGYTF. The CDR3 DNA reads as TGTGCCAGCAGCCAAGAGACAGTCTATGGCTACACCTTC.

This clone was detected a few times. J is TRBJ1-5 and V is TRBV19; D gene ambiguous. The CDR3 covers 15 residues. The V end was cut by 6 bases, the J end by 5 bases, with 17 bases between. From germline, CDR1 is LNHDA and CDR2 SQIVND (reference sequence). CDR3 protein: CASRAGLPRDQPQHF. The CDR3 bases are TGTGCCAGTAGGGCGGGTCTACCTAGGGATCAGCCCCAGCATTTT.

The CDR3 nucleotides read TGTGCCAGCAGTGTATACGGGGGCGAGCAGTACTTC. This codes for CASSVYGGEQYF. The chain has TRBV25-1 and TRBJ2-7; perhaps TRBD2 as D (6 bases). V dropped 4 bases and J dropped 6 bases, with 10 bases sitting between them. Germline V gene data show CDR1 as MGHDK and CDR2 as SYGVNS. The CDR3 contains 12 residues.

This chain joins TRBV10-2 and TRBJ1-4; TRBD1 agrees at 9 bases. The CDR3 runs 17 residues. The germline V gene encodes CDR1 WSHSY and CDR2 SAAADI. Unmatched junction bases numbered 10, after V lost 6 bases and J lost 2 bases. CDR3 in DNA: TGCGCCAGCAGCTCGCACACAGGGGGCGCGACTAATGAAAAACTGTTTTTT. Its protein is CASSSHTGGATNEKLFF.

The gene calls are TRBV7-2 and TRBJ1-2; TRBD1 matches 7 bases. Trimming took 5 bases from V and 5 from J; bases not matched to a gene: 11. Germline CDR1 and CDR2: SGHTA and FQGNSA. CDR3 length equals 15 residues. This CDR3 reads CASSPRRQGGYGYTF. CDR3 nucleotides: TGTGCCAGCAGCCCTCGACGACAGGGCGGATATGGCTACACCTTC.

The chain employs TRBV5-6 and TRBJ1-1; D ambiguous. Germline CDR1 SGHDT, CDR2 YYEEEE. Trimming removed 0 bases from V and 2 bases from J, with 5 bases in between. CDR3 length: 13 residues. CDR3 loop: CASSLDRNTEAFF. As DNA, the CDR3 is TGTGCCAGCAGCTTGGACAGAAACACTGAAGCTTTCTTT.

The genes are TRBV6-1 and TRBJ1-2; D remains ambiguous. V dropped 6 bases and J dropped 4 bases, with 12 bases sitting between them. Per germline, CDR1 MNHNS and CDR2 SASEGT. The CDR3 totals 13 residues. CDR3 sequence reads: CASSEGGGYGYTF. The CDR3 DNA reads as TGTGCCAGCAGCGAGGGAGGCGGCTATGGCTACACCTTC.

This chain links TRBV28 with TRBJ2-7; 11 nucleotides match TRBD1. The V segment lost 5 bases and the J segment 3 bases; nucleotides outside the gene matches: 6. CDR1 and CDR2 from the germline V gene are MDHEN and SYDVKM. This CDR3 contains 15 residues. The CDR3 DNA is TGTGCCAGCAGTCCTGGGACAGGGGGTATCTACGAGCAGTACTTC. It is translated as CASSPGTGGIYEQYF.

This chain joins TRBV5-1 and TRBJ2-7; TRBD1 matches 8 bases. This CDR3 has 16 amino acids. Germline CDR1 reads SGHRS; CDR2 reads YFSETQ. J gave up 3 bases and V 4 bases, and 12 bases lay outside the gene matches. The CDR3 region is CASSLGQAPIIYEQYF. CDR3 nucleotide sequence: TGCGCCAGCAGCCTGGGACAGGCTCCTATTATCTACGAGCAGTACTTC.

This clone was picked up a small number of times. This chain joins TRBV6-5 and TRBJ1-3, with unresolved D. CDR1 is MNHEY, CDR2 SVGAGI, per germline. Trimming shortened V by 5 bases and J by 0 bases, and 11 bases separated the two germline ends. The CDR3 is 15 residues long. The CDR3 reads CASSPRAVSGNTIYF. The CDR3 region has the DNA TGTGCCAGCAGTCCAAGGGCCGTCTCTGGAAACACCATATATTTT.

This chain links TRBV7-2 with TRBJ1-2, with a tentative D call TRBD1 (5 bases). Germline CDR1 and CDR2: SGHTA and FQGNSA. This CDR3 is 12 amino acids long. V was pared by 1 base and J by 11 bases, with 11 bases between. The CDR3 DNA reads as TGTGCCAGCAGCTTAGAGACAGTGGATTACACCTTC. It translates to CASSLETVDYTF. The entire variable domain, with the rest obtained from reference TRBV7-2 and TRBJ1-2, is as follows: GAGVSQSPSNKVTEKGKDVELRCDPISGHTALYWYRQSLGQGLEFLIYFQGNSAPDKSGLPSDRFSAERTGGSVSTLTIQRTQQEDSAVYLCASSLETVDYTFGSGTRLTVV.

This chain connects TRBV2 to TRBJ2-2; 8 bases map to TRBD2. Trimming removed 6 bases from V and 0 bases from J; junction bases left unmatched: 3. The CDR3 length is 15 residues. Germline CDR1 is SNHLY and CDR2 is FYNNEI. The CDR3 sequence: CASRTGGANTGELFF. CDR3 in DNA: TGTGCCAGCAGAACGGGGGGGGCGAACACCGGGGAGCTGTTTTTT.

This clone was recorded once. The chain recombines TRBV7-3 with TRBJ2-7; no clear D gene. This CDR3 contains 15 residues. V was clipped by 3 bases and J by 2 bases, with 14 bases between them. CDR1 is SGHTA and CDR2 is FQGTGA in the germline V gene. Here the CDR3 DNA reads TGTGCCAGCAGCTTTAAAGGTGTGAATACCTACGAGCAGTACTTC. Protein sequence: CASSFKGVNTYEQYF.

This clone is termed large. The chain is built from TRBV9 and TRBJ2-7; no clear D. The germline CDR1 and CDR2 sequences are SGDLS and YYNGEE. The CDR3 loop spans 16 amino acids. V shed 3 bases and J shed 0 bases, with 16 bases lying between them. In DNA form, the CDR3 reads TGTGCCAGCAGCGGGTTAATAGCTGCGAGCTCCTACGAGCAGTACTTC. This encodes CASSGLIAASSYEQYF.

This clone was seen more than once but under ten times. V is TRBV25-1 and J is TRBJ2-3, with no clear D. V lost 5 bases and J 3 bases, leaving 6 bases between the germline ends. Germline V gives CDR1 MGHDK, CDR2 SYGVNS. The CDR3 consists of 12 residues. The chain's CDR3 is CASSSGTDTQYF. CDR3 nucleotides: TGTGCCAGCAGTTCAGGTACAGATACGCAGTATTTT. Full variable domain (remainder filled in from reference TRBV25-1 and TRBJ2-3): EADIYQTPRYLVIGTGKKITLECSQTMGHDKMYWYQQDPGMELHLIHYSYGVNSTEKGDLSSESTVSRIRTEHFPLTLESARPSHTSQYLCASSSGTDTQYFGPGTRLTVL.

This chain links TRBV5-4 with TRBJ2-3; unclear D gene. Germline V gene data show CDR1 as SGHNT and CDR2 as YYREEE (reference sequence). Trimming cost V 1 base and J 6 bases, with 21 bases left between them. The CDR3 has 17 residues. As DNA, the CDR3 is TGTGCCAGCAGCTTGACGGTATTGGGTCTCTCGCACGATACGCAGTATTTT. It codes for CASSLTVLGLSHDTQYF. Complete variable domain (other parts from reference TRBV5-4 and TRBJ2-3): ETGVTQSPTHLIKTRGQQVTLRCSSQSGHNTVSWYQQALGQGPQFIFQYYREEENGRGNFPPRFSGLQFPNYSSELNVNALELDDSALYLCASSLTVLGLSHDTQYFGPGTRLTVL.

The V call is TRBV5-6, the J call TRBJ2-7, with TRBD1 identical over 8 bases. Trimming took 4 bases from V and 4 from J; bases not matched to a gene: 7. Germline loops: CDR1 SGHDT, CDR2 YYEEEE. This CDR3 comprises 14 residues. Here the CDR3 reads CASSEDRAVYEQYF. In DNA form, the CDR3 reads TGTGCCAGCAGCGAGGACAGGGCCGTGTACGAGCAGTACTTC.

This chain uses TRBV19 with TRBJ2-7, with 8 positions matching TRBD1. CDR1 and CDR2 (germline): LNHDA, SQIVND (reference sequence). This CDR3 spans 15 amino acids. V lost 4 bases to trimming and J lost 4 bases; unmatched junction nucleotides: 9. The CDR3: CASSTGTGRVYEQYF. CDR3 in DNA: TGTGCCAGTAGTACCGGGACAGGCCGGGTGTACGAGCAGTACTTC. Full variable domain (rest looked up from reference TRBV19 and TRBJ2-7): DGGITQSPKYLFRKEGQNVTLSCEQNLNHDAMYWYRQDPGQGLRLIYYSQIVNDFQKGDIAEGYSVSREKKESFPLTVTSAQKNPTAFYLCASSTGTGRVYEQYFGPGTRLTVT.

The chain links TRBV9 to TRBJ1-4; TRBD1 aligns across 7 bases. There are 15 residues in the CDR3. From germline, CDR1 is SGDLS and CDR2 YYNGEE. With 3 bases clipped from V and 3 bases from J, the junction kept 5 bases outside the gene matches. The CDR3 reads CASSAQGQSNEKLFF. As DNA, the CDR3 is TGTGCCAGCAGCGCCCAGGGACAGTCTAATGAAAAACTGTTTTTT.

J is TRBJ1-5 and V is TRBV30; 7 nucleotides line up with TRBD1. V lost 0 bases to trimming and J lost 4 bases; unmatched junction nucleotides: 6. The CDR3 spans 15 residues. Germline V CDR1 and CDR2: GTSNPN, SVGIG (reference sequence). As DNA, the CDR3 is TGTGCCTGGAGTGTAACAGGGGATGGAAATCAGCCCCAGCATTTT. Translation gives CAWSVTGDGNQPQHF.

The rearrangement joins TRBV18 to TRBJ1-2; the D gene is possibly TRBD1 (5 bases). V lost 3 bases and J lost 8, with 16 bases in between. The length of the CDR3 is 14 residues. The germline gives CDR1 KGHSH, CDR2 LQKENI. Here the CDR3 reads CASSPGQGREGYTF. Here the CDR3 DNA reads TGTGCCAGCTCACCGGGGCAGGGTCGAGAGGGCTACACCTTC.

The rearrangement uses TRBV5-1 and TRBJ1-2; D ambiguous. CDR1 SGHRS and CDR2 YFSETQ come from the germline V gene. This CDR3 spans 13 amino acids. V was shortened by 0 bases and J by 2 bases, with 5 bases between the two germline ends. CDR3 amino acids: CASSLAQNYGYTF. CDR3 nucleotide sequence: TGCGCCAGCAGCTTGGCACAGAACTATGGCTACACCTTC.